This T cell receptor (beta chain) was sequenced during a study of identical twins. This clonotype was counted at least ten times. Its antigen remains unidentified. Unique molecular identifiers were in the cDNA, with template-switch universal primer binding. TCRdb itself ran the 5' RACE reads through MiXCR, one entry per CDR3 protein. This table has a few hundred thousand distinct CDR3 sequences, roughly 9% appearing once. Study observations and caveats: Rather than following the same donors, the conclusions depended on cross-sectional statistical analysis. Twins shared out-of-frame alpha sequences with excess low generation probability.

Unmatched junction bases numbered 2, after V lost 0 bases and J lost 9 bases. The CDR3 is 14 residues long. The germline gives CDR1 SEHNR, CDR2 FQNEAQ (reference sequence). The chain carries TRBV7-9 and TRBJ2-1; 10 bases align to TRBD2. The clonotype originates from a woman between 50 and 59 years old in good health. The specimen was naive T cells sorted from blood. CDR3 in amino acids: CASSLAGTSVEQFF. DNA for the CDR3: TGTGCCAGCAGCTTAGCGGGGACTAGCGTTGAGCAGTTCTTC.